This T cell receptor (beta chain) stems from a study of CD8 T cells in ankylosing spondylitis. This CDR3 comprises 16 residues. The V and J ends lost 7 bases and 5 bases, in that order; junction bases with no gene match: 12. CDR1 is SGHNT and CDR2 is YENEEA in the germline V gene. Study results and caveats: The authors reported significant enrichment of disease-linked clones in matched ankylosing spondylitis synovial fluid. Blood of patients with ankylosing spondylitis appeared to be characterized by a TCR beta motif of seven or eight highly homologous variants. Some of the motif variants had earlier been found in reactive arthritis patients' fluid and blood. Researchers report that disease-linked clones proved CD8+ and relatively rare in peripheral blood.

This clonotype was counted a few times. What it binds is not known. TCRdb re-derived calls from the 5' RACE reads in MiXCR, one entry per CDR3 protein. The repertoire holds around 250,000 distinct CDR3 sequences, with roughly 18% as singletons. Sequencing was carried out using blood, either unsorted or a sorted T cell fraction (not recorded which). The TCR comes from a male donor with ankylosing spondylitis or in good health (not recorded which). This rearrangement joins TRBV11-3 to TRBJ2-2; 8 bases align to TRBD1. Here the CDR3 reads CASNPRTGMRTGELFF. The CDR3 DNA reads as TGTGCCAGCAACCCGAGGACAGGGATGAGGACCGGGGAGCTGTTTTTT.